This T cell receptor (beta chain) was recorded in a study of blood T cell repertoires in COVID-19. Some clones are missing from TCRdb's copy, which holds only in-frame ones; the method was immunoSEQ multiplex PCR. The sample lists 400,000 to 500,000 clones; roughly 88% were seen once. Germline CDR1 and CDR2: SGHVS and FNYEAQ. The J segment lost 6 bases and the V segment lost 2 bases, leaving 7 bases of the junction unmatched. CDR3 length equals 15 residues. Exposed enrollees encountered a COVID-19 case at some point within 2 weeks before study entry. The genes are TRBV7-6 and TRBJ2-3; the match to TRBD2 covers 8 bases. The clonotype comes from a woman in her late teens or twenties who had been exposed to COVID-19. Sequenced material: PBMCs or T cells enriched from blood (not recorded which). The CDR3 reads CASSLSGGAGDTQYF. Written as DNA, the CDR3 is TGTGCCAGCAGCTTATCCGGGGGGGCAGGGGATACGCAGTATTTT. The entire variable domain, with the rest obtained from reference TRBV7-6 and TRBJ2-3, is as follows: GAGVSQSPRYKVTKRGQDVALRCDPISGHVSLYWYRQALGQGPEFLTYFNYEAQQDKSGLPNDRFSAERPEGSISTLTIQRTEQRDSAMYRCASSLSGGAGDTQYFGPGTRLTVL.